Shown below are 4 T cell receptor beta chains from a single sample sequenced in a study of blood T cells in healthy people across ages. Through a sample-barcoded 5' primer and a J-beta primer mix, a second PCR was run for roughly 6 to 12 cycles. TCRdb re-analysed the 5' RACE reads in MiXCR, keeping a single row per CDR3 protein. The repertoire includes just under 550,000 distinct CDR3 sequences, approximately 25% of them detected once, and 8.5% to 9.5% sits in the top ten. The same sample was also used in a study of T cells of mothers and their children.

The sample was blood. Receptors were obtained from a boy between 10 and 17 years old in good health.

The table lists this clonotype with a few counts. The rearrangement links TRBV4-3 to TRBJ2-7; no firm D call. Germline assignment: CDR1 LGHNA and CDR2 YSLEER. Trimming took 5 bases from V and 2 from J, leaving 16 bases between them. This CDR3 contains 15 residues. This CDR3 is CASSMIRTGPYEQYF. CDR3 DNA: TGCGCCAGCAGCATGATCAGAACGGGCCCCTACGAGCAGTACTTC.

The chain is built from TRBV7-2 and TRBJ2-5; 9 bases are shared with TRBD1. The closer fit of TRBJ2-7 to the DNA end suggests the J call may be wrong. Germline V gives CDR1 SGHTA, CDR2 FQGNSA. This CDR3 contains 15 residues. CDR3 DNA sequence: TGTGCCAGCAGCCCCGGGACAGGGATGGGTTACGAGCAGTACTTC. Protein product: CASSPGTGMGYEQYF.

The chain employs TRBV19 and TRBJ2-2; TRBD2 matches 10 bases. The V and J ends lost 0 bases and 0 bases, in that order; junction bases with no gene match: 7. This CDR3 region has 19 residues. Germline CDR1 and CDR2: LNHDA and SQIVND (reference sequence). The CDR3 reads CASSIDPPLAGANTGELFF. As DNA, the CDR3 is TGTGCCAGTAGTATAGATCCTCCGCTAGCGGGGGCGAACACCGGGGAGCTGTTTTTT.

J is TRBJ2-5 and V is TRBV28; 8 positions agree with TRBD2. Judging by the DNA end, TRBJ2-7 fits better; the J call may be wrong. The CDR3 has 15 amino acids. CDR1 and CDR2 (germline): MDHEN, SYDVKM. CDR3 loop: CASSSAAGVTYEQYF. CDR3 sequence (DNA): TGTGCCAGCAGTTCGGCAGCGGGGGTTACCTACGAGCAGTACTTC.